In its sample, the clone carrying this TCR beta chain was seen a few times. This sample was taken from a study of cytomegalovirus exposure and HLA in healthy donors. There are 14 residues in the CDR3. The V end was cut by 2 bases, the J end by 0 bases, with 8 bases between. Germline V gene sequence: CDR1 MGHRA, CDR2 YSYEKL. 13 Jbeta primers and 60 Vbeta primers were used for the PCR. Some clones are missing from TCRdb's copy, which holds only in-frame ones; the method was immunoSEQ multiplex PCR. The sample lists about 300,000 clones, 70% to 90% seen once, with 4% in the top ten. The rearrangement uses TRBV4-1 and TRBJ2-7; unclear D gene. Material: PBMCs. The source is a man aged 35 to 55 in good health and CMV-seropositive. DNA of the CDR3: TGCGCCAGCAGCCAACTTCCGGGCTCCTACGAGCAGTACTTC. Its translation is CASSQLPGSYEQYF.